The present T cell receptor beta chain was sequenced within a study of Ad26.COV2.S vaccination and SARS-CoV-2 variants (dated by TCRdb to about 2021). As for the study more broadly: Donors in the vaccine arm were drawn from COV1001, a multicentre, randomized, double-blind, placebo-controlled phase I-IIa trial testing Ad26.COV2.S in healthy adults. Ad26.COV2.S was administered intramuscularly at a dose of 5x10^10 or 1x10^11 viral particles, either as one shot or as two shots given 56 days apart. The specificity and breadth of SARS-CoV-2-reactive T cell receptors after Ad26.COV2.S vaccination were assessed by TCRbeta repertoire sequencing. The TCR-sequenced set comprised approximately 32 samples: around 20 Ad26.COV2.S vaccine recipients, 5 placebo recipients and 8 SARS-CoV-2 convalescent individuals. Trial participants were randomized into five groups of five: low-dose or high-dose Ad26.COV2.S given once or twice, or placebo on both occasions. Investigators remained blinded to trial group allocation during experiments and outcome assessment.

The paper's findings and limits, for the study overall: Vaccine and placebo recipients had similar non-spike TCR breadth, a finding consistent with the vaccine containing only spike. The authors noted that the TCR breadth and depth analyses may have underestimated total T cell responses. The study was not powered to compare responses between vaccine doses or regimens. Spike-specific TCR breadth was higher in Ad26.COV2.S recipients than in placebo recipients (P = 0.0014). After vaccination, substantial breadth of spike-specific CD8+ and CD4+ T cell responses was reported.

V and J are trimmed by 0 bases and 6 bases, and the gene matches miss 5 bases of the junction. The CDR3 runs 16 amino acids, cysteine and phenylalanine included. Just the 48-base CDR3 DNA is kept, in frame starting at base 1. CDR1 and CDR2, looked up from the germline V gene (reference sequence), are LNHDA and SQIVND. The sample's treatment or condition label, in plain terms: around 19 received Ad26.COV2.S at low or high dose, single or two shots; about 5 received placebo; per-sample allocation not given. Repertoires of vaccine and placebo recipients were sequenced from samples taken on day 63 after the first injection. Cohort 1b enrolled 25 or so adults aged 18-55 years at a single site in Boston, USA, between 29 July and 7 August 2020. Ad26.COV2.S consisted of a replication-incompetent adenovirus type 26 vector by which a prefusion-stabilized SARS-CoV-2 spike protein from the original Wuhan strain was expressed.

The immunoSEQ Assay was used to sequence TCRbeta CDR3 regions. After extraction, genomic DNA underwent amplification by bias-controlled multiplex PCR, followed by high-throughput sequencing. The published analysis was carried out like this. To quantify the absolute abundance of every unique TCRbeta CDR3 region, sequences were collapsed and filtered. T cell fraction was estimated by normalizing TCRbeta template counts to usable DNA, with usable DNA measured through amplification of reference genes found in all nucleated cells. Repertoire TCRs were annotated as SARS-CoV-2-specific when V gene, CDR3 amino acid sequence and J gene were exactly matched to a known reactive TCR set. MIRA supplied the reference SARS-CoV-2 TCR set, which was filtered for enrichment in COVID-19-positive ImmuneCODE repertoires so that public or cross-reactive TCRs were removed. Based on the MIRA antigens, annotated TCRs were further analysed at the level of specific ORF or position within ORF. Breadth was defined as the number of annotated unique rearrangements divided by the total number of unique productive rearrangements, and depth was defined as the summed frequency of the annotated unique rearrangements. Group comparisons of TCR breadth used two-sided Wilcoxon rank-sum tests. TCRdb's version of the immuneACCESS table is confined to in-frame rearrangements and falls short of the full clone set. An unresolved V gene accounts for under half of the shortfall where checked; the remainder is of unknown origin. V and J calls and clone size follow that table, whereas D and trimming were derived from the DNA. The sample table records hundreds of thousands of clones; 89% of these occur just once. Approximately 1.5% of the sample lies in the top ten.

With respect to this clone: Its cognate antigen has yet to be identified. Nothing much larger sits one base from this clone, and base qualities are not available.

The specimen was peripheral blood, collected in a trial of Ad26.COV2.S vaccine versus placebo. The sequence derives from a person aged 18 to 65 who received the Ad26.COV2.S COVID-19 vaccine or a placebo. The rearrangement joined TRBV19 to TRBJ2-4; TRBD1 matches 10 bases in the middle. The DNA reads TGTGCCAGTAGTATAGACCAGACAGGGGGCGGAAACATTCAGTACTTC. Its protein reads: CASSIDQTGGGNIQYF.